This entry features one T cell receptor (beta chain) sequence. Nashville, Tennessee was home to all donors, who were Caucasian adults. CD4+ cells yielded CD45RA+ naive and CD45RA-negative memory subsets. This sample is part of a study of shared clonotypes between healthy human individuals. Clones were read by immunoSEQ multiplex PCR, and TCRdb kept only the in-frame ones, dropping some. The table has some 980,000 clones, approximately 76% seen once; the top ten hold roughly 1.5%. The CDR3 loop spans 15 amino acids. The V gene's germline CDR1 is SGHTA and CDR2 FQGNSA. V was cut by 3 bases and J by 3 bases, with 13 bases left in between.

The chain combines TRBV7-2 with TRBJ2-3, with unresolved D. The sample consisted of memory CD4+ T cells sorted from blood. Subset denoted: CD45RA-negative fraction. The clonotype comes from a man younger than 30 in good health. CDR3: CASSFAGLGTDTQYF. Written as DNA, the CDR3 is TGTGCCAGCAGCTTCGCTGGGCTGGGAACAGATACGCAGTATTTT.